These 22 T cell receptor beta chains came from one sample sequenced in a study of response to subunit inactivated influenza vaccine. TCRdb reprocessed the RT-PCR reads with MiXCR, giving one entry per CDR3 protein. The repertoire holds more than 600,000 distinct CDR3 sequences, with about 18% as singletons. The sample was PBMCs from blood, taken around 5 days after vaccination. Receptor source: a man in his fifties or sixties who received an inactivated influenza vaccine.

In this sample, this clonotype turned up a few times. V and J are TRBV20-1 and TRBJ2-5; TRBD2 matches 7 bases. The CDR3 covers 14 residues. CDR1 is DFQATT and CDR2 is SNEGSKA in the germline V gene (reference sequence). The J segment lost 1 base and the V segment lost 3 bases, leaving 5 bases of the junction unmatched. CDR3 residues: CSARKASGQETQYF. The CDR3 DNA is TGCAGTGCTAGGAAGGCTAGCGGCCAAGAGACCCAGTACTTC.

This clonotype was counted a few times. The rearrangement uses TRBV6-1 and TRBJ2-5, with D possibly being TRBD2 (6 bases). CDR1 is MNHNS and CDR2 is SASEGT in the germline V gene. The CDR3 contains 14 residues. The V gene lost 6 bases and the J gene lost 2 bases, with 13 bases spanning the gap. CDR3 in amino acids: CASSPDAGQETQYF. CDR3 nucleotide sequence: TGTGCCAGCAGCCCTGACGCGGGGCAAGAGACCCAGTACTTC.

The J gene is TRBJ1-2, the V gene TRBV5-1; D is unresolved. V lost 0 bases and J lost 3, with 9 bases in between. Germline-derived CDR1 and CDR2 are SGHRS and YFSETQ. The CDR3 is 14 residues long. The chain's CDR3 is CASSLGAVYYGYTF. CDR3 in DNA: TGCGCCAGCAGCTTGGGGGCTGTATACTATGGCTACACCTTC.

The V call is TRBV15, the J call TRBJ2-5, with no clear D. CDR3 length: 14 amino acids. Germline V gene sequence: CDR1 LNHNV, CDR2 YYDKDF (reference sequence). V lost 2 bases and J lost 4, with 11 bases in between. CDR3 DNA: TGTGCCACCAGCAGACCGACGAAAGGAGAGACCCAGTACTTC. Protein: CATSRPTKGETQYF.

This clonotype has a handful of counts. The CDR3 spells CASSQDQYGNTIYF. The DNA of the CDR3 is TGCGCCAGCAGCCAGGACCAGTACGGAAACACCATATATTTT. The gene calls are TRBV4-1 and TRBJ1-3; D is unresolved. The CDR3 is 14 residues long. Trimming pared 3 bases from V and 4 bases from J, leaving 10 bases between. Germline V gene sequence: CDR1 MGHRA, CDR2 YSYEKL.

This sequence joins TRBV20-1 and TRBJ2-1; D is possibly TRBD1 (5 bases). The CDR3 contains 14 residues. Germline-derived CDR1 and CDR2 are DFQATT and SNEGSKA (reference sequence). Trimming left V 2 bases short and J 4 bases short, with 12 bases between. The CDR3 loop reads CSARRPDNYNEQFF. As DNA, the CDR3 is TGCAGTGCTAGACGCCCGGACAATTACAATGAGCAGTTCTTC.

This clonotype was observed a handful of times. CDR3 sequence: CASSLDGQSNTGELFF. In DNA, the CDR3 is TGTGCCAGCAGCTTAGATGGACAATCGAACACCGGGGAGCTGTTTTTT. V and J are TRBV7-2 and TRBJ2-2; D is possibly TRBD1 (5 bases). The V end lost 1 base, the J end lost 0 bases, and 9 bases lay between the germline ends. This CDR3 has 16 amino acids. Germline CDR1 is SGHTA and CDR2 is FQGNSA. Full variable domain (missing parts from reference TRBV7-2 and TRBJ2-2): GAGVSQSPSNKVTEKGKDVELRCDPISGHTALYWYRQSLGQGLEFLIYFQGNSAPDKSGLPSDRFSAERTGGSVSTLTIQRTQQEDSAVYLCASSLDGQSNTGELFFGEGSRLTVL.

This clonotype was counted a few times. The rearrangement joins TRBV27 to TRBJ1-1, with TRBD1 matching over 8 bases. This CDR3 comprises 16 residues. V gave up 2 bases and J gave up 1 base; unmatched junction bases: 6. CDR1 MNHEY and CDR2 SMNVEV come from the germline V gene (reference sequence). This chain's CDR3 is CASSLTQGAKNTEAFF. CDR3 DNA sequence: TGTGCCAGCAGTTTAACTCAGGGGGCTAAGAACACTGAAGCTTTCTTT.

The rearrangement links TRBV14 to TRBJ2-7; TRBD1 might be the D (6 bases). The CDR3 runs to 16 residues. V was cut by 1 base and J by 1 base, with 14 bases left in between. Germline lookup yields CDR1 SGHDN and CDR2 FVKESK. CDR3 in amino acids: CASSQGIGTISYEQYF. The CDR3 nucleotides are TGTGCCAGCAGCCAAGGTATCGGGACAATTTCCTACGAGCAGTACTTC.

The CDR3 DNA sequence: TGCGCCAGCAGCCAAGTTCGGGGACAGGGTCTCCCCTACGAGCAGTACTTC. It encodes CASSQVRGQGLPYEQYF. The V gene is TRBV4-1, the J gene TRBJ2-7; 9 bases match TRBD1. The CDR3 spans 17 residues. Losses at the gene ends were 1 base for V and 2 bases for J; bases not matched to a gene: 9. Germline V gives CDR1 MGHRA, CDR2 YSYEKL.

The CDR3 loop reads CASSLGSLNTGELFF. CDR3 DNA sequence: TGCGCCAGCAGCCTCGGGTCTCTGAACACCGGGGAGCTGTTTTTT. The V gene is TRBV5-1, the J gene TRBJ2-2; no clear D gene. This CDR3 contains 15 residues. CDR1 is SGHRS, CDR2 YFSETQ, per germline. V gave up 4 bases and J gave up 1 base, with 11 bases separating them. Based on the CDR3 plus reference TRBV5-1 and TRBJ2-2, the full variable domain is KAGVTQTPRYLIKTRGQQVTLSCSPISGHRSVSWYQQTPGQGLQFLFEYFSETQRNKGNFPGRFSGRQFSNSRSEMNVSTLELGDSALYLCASSLGSLNTGELFFGEGSRLTVL.

This clonotype was counted between two and nine times. The chain is built from TRBV12-3 or TRBV12-4 and TRBJ1-2; D might be TRBD1 (6 bases). V dropped 4 bases and J dropped 4 bases, with 13 bases sitting between them. The CDR3 contains 14 residues. The CDR3 sequence is CASSSRDTFYGYTF. The CDR3 bases are TGTGCCAGCAGTTCCAGGGACACCTTCTATGGCTACACCTTC.

Only a few counts were recorded for this clonotype. The rearrangement links TRBV29-1 to TRBJ2-7, with a possible D match to TRBD2 (5 bases). The CDR3 sequence is 13 residues long. V lost 0 bases, J lost 6 bases, and 12 bases lay in between. Germline loops: CDR1 SQVTM, CDR2 ANQGSEA. The CDR3 here is CSVEDRGSGEQYF. The CDR3 region has the DNA TGCAGCGTTGAAGATCGGGGTTCCGGCGAGCAGTACTTC.

Only a few counts were recorded for this clonotype. The CDR3 is CASSVSSGVADTQYF. CDR3 coding DNA: TGTGCCAGCAGCGTCTCTAGCGGGGTAGCAGATACGCAGTATTTT. V usage is TRBV9 and J usage is TRBJ2-3; 9 positions match TRBD2. This CDR3 region has 15 residues. V dropped 2 bases and J dropped 4; count of bases not matched to a gene: 5. Germline-derived CDR1 and CDR2 are SGDLS and YYNGEE.

Only a few counts were recorded for this clonotype. The chain recombines TRBV27 with TRBJ2-7; either TRBD1 or TRBD2 may fit D (5 bases each). CDR3 size: 15 residues. Trimming left V 6 bases short and J 2 bases short, with 17 bases between. Germline V gene sequence: CDR1 MNHEY, CDR2 SMNVEV (reference sequence). The CDR3 region has the DNA TGTGCCAGCAGCCCCGGGACGGAGCCTACCTACGAGCAGTACTTC. Amino acids: CASSPGTEPTYEQYF.

V gene TRBV3-1 combines with J gene TRBJ2-7; 8 bases map to TRBD1. The CDR3 length is 15 residues. Germline assignment: CDR1 LGHDT and CDR2 YNNKEL (reference sequence). Trimming cost V 1 base and J 4 bases; bases outside gene matches: 6. CDR3 nucleotides: TGTGCCAGCAGCCAAGTGGACAGGGAAGGTTACGAGCAGTACTTC. Protein: CASSQVDREGYEQYF.

This clonotype came up a few times. The genes are TRBV7-2 and TRBJ1-1, with TRBD1 as a possible D gene (5 bases). Trimming stripped 2 bases from V and 6 bases from J, with 13 bases between. CDR3 length: 14 residues. The germline V gene has CDR1 SGHTA and CDR2 FQGNSA. CDR3 nucleotides: TGTGCCAGCAGCTTATTATGGGGGGGGGCTGAAGCTTTCTTT. Protein: CASSLLWGGAEAFF. Combining the CDR3 with reference TRBV7-2 and TRBJ1-1 gives the whole variable domain GAGVSQSPSNKVTEKGKDVELRCDPISGHTALYWYRQSLGQGLEFLIYFQGNSAPDKSGLPSDRFSAERTGGSVSTLTIQRTQQEDSAVYLCASSLLWGGAEAFFGQGTRLTVV.

This clonotype has only a few counts. The chain couples TRBV24-1 to TRBJ2-5; perhaps TRBD1 as D (5 bases). V lost 4 bases to trimming and J lost 4 bases, with 9 bases between them. Germline CDR1 reads KGHDR; CDR2 reads SFDVKD. The CDR3 is 13 residues long. This CDR3 reads CATSEDNTETQYF. CDR3 bases: TGTGCCACCAGTGAGGACAACACAGAGACCCAGTACTTC.

The genes are TRBV5-1 and TRBJ1-1, with TRBD1 matching over 7 bases. After removal of 2 bases from V and 5 bases from J, the junction contained 12 bases not matched to a gene. The CDR3 has 16 residues. Germline CDR1 reads SGHRS; CDR2 reads YFSETQ. This chain's CDR3 is CASSLGGTGDGTEAFF. The CDR3 region has the DNA TGCGCCAGCAGCTTAGGGGGCACAGGGGATGGGACTGAAGCTTTCTTT.

This clonotype was counted only a few times. V is TRBV10-3 and J is TRBJ2-7; 10 bases fit TRBD1. The J segment lost 4 bases and the V segment lost 0 bases, leaving 3 bases of the junction unmatched. This CDR3 is 15 amino acids long. From germline, CDR1 is ENHRY and CDR2 SYGVKD. The CDR3 nucleotides read TGTGCCATCAGTGAGTCGGACAGGGGGAGATACGAGCAGTACTTC. This translates into CAISESDRGRYEQYF.

This clonotype was seen just once. This chain joins TRBV7-3 and TRBJ1-6; 7 bases line up with TRBD1. Trimming removed 5 bases from V and 7 bases from J; junction bases left unmatched: 5. CDR3 length equals 14 residues. Per the germline V gene, CDR1 is SGHTA and CDR2 is FQGTGA. In DNA, the CDR3 is TGTGCCAGCAGCACGACAGGGCGGAATTCACCCCTCCACTTT. Residues: CASSTTGRNSPLHF.

Only a few counts were recorded for this clonotype. This sequence joins TRBV25-1 and TRBJ1-2, with a possible D match to TRBD1 (5 bases). V lost 6 bases, J lost 2 bases, and 13 bases lay in between. The CDR3 totals 14 residues. Germline loops: CDR1 MGHDK, CDR2 SYGVNS. Here the CDR3 reads CASRGTSENYGYTF. The DNA for the CDR3 is TGTGCCAGCAGAGGGACTTCGGAGAACTATGGCTACACCTTC.